A selection of T cell receptor beta chains follows, all from one sample in a study of OX40 agonist ivuxolimab in advanced cancers. Generated by immunoSEQ multiplex PCR, the TCRdb table keeps only in-frame clones and is missing some. The profile shows tens of thousands of clones, about 88% of them singletons. The input for sequencing was CD4+ or CD8+ T cells sorted from blood, taken in a trial of the OX40 agonist ivuxolimab. These receptors originate from an adult with an advanced solid tumor such as melanoma, head and neck, liver or kidney cancer. Each CDR3 is given with its conserved first and last residue. The D gene is left open where the match is weak. Rows give clone size only sometimes, using once, few, many, or a class for an expanded clone.

clone_size j_call v_call d_call cdr3_nt cdr3_aa
. TRBJ1-3 TRBV5-5 . TGTGCCAGCAGCCCACGCAACCCAGGGACTCGCGACGGAAACACCATATATTTT CASSPRNPGTRDGNTIYF
. TRBJ2-3 TRBV6-5 TRBD2 TGTGCCAGCAGTTACTCGATGGGGGGGACCACAGATACGCAGTATTTT CASSYSMGGTTDTQYF
. TRBJ2-6 TRBV15 . TGTGCCACCAGCAGAGATCGGACGCTCTCTGGGGCCAACGTCCTGACTTTC CATSRDRTLSGANVLTF
. TRBJ2-1 TRBV27 TRBD2 TGTGCCAGCAGGGACCGGGACTACCTGCCCTACAATGAGCAGTTCTTC CASRDRDYLPYNEQFF
. TRBJ1-2 TRBV5-1 TRBD1 TGCGCCAGCAGCCGACAGGGGCAGGATGGCTACACCTTC CASSRQGQDGYTF
. TRBJ2-5 TRBV9 TRBD1 TGTGCCAGCAGCCTCAGGGACAGACAAGAGACCCAGTACTTC CASSLRDRQETQYF
. TRBJ1-3 TRBV6-4 . TGTGCCAGCAGTGACTCCGGTGCAGGGGCCTTAACTGGCTCTGGAAACACCATATATTTT CASSDSGAGALTGSGNTIYF
. TRBJ2-7 TRBV19 TRBD1 TGTGCCAGTAGTGTCGGGACAGTTAGCTACGAGCAGTACTTC CASSVGTVSYEQYF
. TRBJ1-4 TRBV23-1 . TGCGCCAGCAGTCAATTGACAGAGTTTAATGAAAAACTGTTTTTT CASSQLTEFNEKLFF
. TRBJ1-5 TRBV4-1 . TGCGCCAGCAGCCCGGGAGGAGGTAATCAGCCCCAGCATTTT CASSPGGGNQPQHF
. TRBJ2-1 TRBV6-6 . TGTGCCAGCAGTTACACGGGAGCCAACAATGAGCAGTTCTTC CASSYTGANNEQFF
. TRBJ2-5 TRBV27 TRBD2 TGTGCCAGCAGTTTGGCCGGGCGGGGGGGCCCCGAGACCCAGTACTTC CASSLAGRGGPETQYF
. TRBJ2-3 TRBV5-1 . TGCGCCAGCAGCTTGGTTGTGGGAGCAACGTTTCATGCAGATACGCAGTATTTT CASSLVVGATFHADTQYF
. TRBJ2-1 TRBV30 TRBD2 TGTGCCTGGAGCCCGGGACTAGAGGGCCCCAATGAGCAGTTCTTC CAWSPGLEGPNEQFF
. TRBJ2-7 TRBV25-1 . TGTGCCAGCAGTCCGGCCTACGAGCAGTACTTC CASSPAYEQYF
. TRBJ2-1 TRBV4-2 . TGTGCCAGCAGCTCGCCAAGGGCGGCGGCAAGGGGTGAGCAGTTCTTC CASSSPRAAARGEQFF
. TRBJ2-7 TRBV4-3 . TGCGCCAGCAGCCAAGATAGGGCAGAAGGCTACGAGCAGTACTTC CASSQDRAEGYEQYF
. TRBJ2-7 TRBV7-2 TRBD2 TGTGCCAGCAGCTTTCTAGCGGGTCCCTCCTACGAGCAGTACTTC CASSFLAGPSYEQYF
. TRBJ1-2 TRBV27 . TGTGCCAGCAGTTTGGCCGGGGGCTATGGCTACACCTTC CASSLAGGYGYTF
. TRBJ1-1 TRBV7-9 . TGTGCCAGCAGCTCCTCTCGGAACACTGAAGCTTTCTTT CASSSSRNTEAFF
. TRBJ1-5 TRBV27 . TGTGCCAGCAGTCGGACAAACGCTAATCAGCCCCAGCATTTT CASSRTNANQPQHF
. TRBJ1-4 TRBV2 . TGTGCCAGCAGTGGGACGAGGAGGGCCCTAAATGAAAAACTGTTTTTT CASSGTRRALNEKLFF
. TRBJ2-7 TRBV5-6 TRBD1 TGTGCCAGCAGCTCAGGGGGACAGGGGTTTTTCGACGAGCAGTACTTC CASSSGGQGFFDEQYF
. TRBJ2-1 TRBV7-9 TRBD1 TGTGCCAGCAGCCCACCGGGACAGCTTAATGAGCAGTTCTTC CASSPPGQLNEQFF
. TRBJ2-7 TRBV19 TRBD2 TGTGCCAGTAGGGGAGGGAGAACCTACGAGCAGTACTTC CASRGGRTYEQYF
. TRBJ1-6 TRBV30 . TGTGCCTGGAGTGTACGGGGTTCACCCCTCCACTTT CAWSVRGSPLHF
. TRBJ2-7 TRBV28 . TGTGCCAGCAGTTTAGGGTCCTACGAGCAGTACTTC CASSLGSYEQYF
once TRBJ2-5 TRBV13 TRBD2 TGTGCCAGCAGCTTAGAACTAGCGGGAGTAGGGGAGACCCAGTACTTC CASSLELAGVGETQYF
. TRBJ1-4 TRBV7-9 . TGTGCCAGCAGAAGGGGAGACAGCGATGAAAAACTGTTTTTT CASRRGDSDEKLFF
. TRBJ1-4 TRBV4-3 TRBD1 TGCGCCAGCAGCCAAGGTACGGGACAGAAGAATGAAAAACTGTTTTTT CASSQGTGQKNEKLFF
. TRBJ2-7 TRBV6-5 . TGTGCCAGCAGTTACTCATGGCAGGGGTTCACCGACGAGCAGTACTTC CASSYSWQGFTDEQYF
few TRBJ1-6 TRBV27 TRBD1 TGTGCCAGCAGAAGCCCGGGACAGGGAGGGCTTAATTCACCCCTCCACTTT CASRSPGQGGLNSPLHF
. TRBJ2-3 TRBV4-3 . TGCGCCAGCAGCCAACGAAGCGTGGGACCACGCACAGATACGCAGTATTTT CASSQRSVGPRTDTQYF
. TRBJ2-7 TRBV2 TRBD2 TGTGCCAGCAGTGAAGGACTAGCGCCGTCCTACGAGCAGTACTTC CASSEGLAPSYEQYF
. TRBJ1-2 TRBV15 . TGTGCCACCAGCAGGACGCGAGACGGTACCTATGGCTACACCTTC CATSRTRDGTYGYTF
once TRBJ2-5 TRBV10-3 . TGTGCCATCAGTGAGCCGGGAGAAGAGACCCAGTACTTC CAISEPGEETQYF
. TRBJ2-3 TRBV7-6 . TGTGCCAGCCAAGGTGGGCGGAAAAGTACAGATACGCAGTATTTT CASQGGRKSTDTQYF
. TRBJ2-5 TRBV7-9 TRBD2 TGTGCCAGCAGCTTAAAAAGCGGGGGGGAAGAGACCCAGTACTTC CASSLKSGGEETQYF
. TRBJ1-2 TRBV9 TRBD1 TGTGCCAGCAGCCCGCGGGCAGGGGGCCTGGATCCTCATGGCTGCACCTTC CASSPRAGGLDPHGCTF
. TRBJ1-2 TRBV7-9 . TGTGCCAGCAGCTTAGGTGGGACGGGCTACACCTTC CASSLGGTGYTF
. TRBJ1-1 TRBV7-2 . TGTGCCAGCAGCTCCCGCTCACAAGGTTGGACTGAAGCTTTCTTT CASSSRSQGWTEAFF